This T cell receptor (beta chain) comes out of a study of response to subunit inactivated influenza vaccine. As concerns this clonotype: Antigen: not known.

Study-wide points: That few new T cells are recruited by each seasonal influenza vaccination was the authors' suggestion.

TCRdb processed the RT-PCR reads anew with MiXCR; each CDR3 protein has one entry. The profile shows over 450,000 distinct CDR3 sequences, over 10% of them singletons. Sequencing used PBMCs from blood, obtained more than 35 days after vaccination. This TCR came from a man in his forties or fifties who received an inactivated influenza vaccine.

CDR3 DNA: TGTGCCAGCAGTTCGCAGGGACTACCGATCACAGATACGCAGTATTTT. Translated: CASSSQGLPITDTQYF. This chain uses TRBV27 with TRBJ2-3, with 7 bases aligning to TRBD2. Trimming removed 4 bases from V and 2 bases from J; junction bases left unmatched: 9. CDR3 length equals 16 residues. The germline V gene has CDR1 MNHEY and CDR2 SMNVEV (reference sequence).